This TCR beta chain was recorded in a study of blood T cell repertoires in COVID-19. This clone was detected once. Clones were sequenced by immunoSEQ multiplex PCR, and TCRdb holds only the in-frame ones, with some missing. This table holds around 300,000 clones, around 90% found once. This TCR derives from a woman between 18 and 30 years old with acute COVID-19. Material for sequencing was PBMCs or T cells enriched from blood (not recorded which).

Here the CDR3 DNA reads TGTGCCACCAGCAGAGTAACGGGAACCTACAATGAGCAGTTCTTC. Translating it yields CATSRVTGTYNEQFF. The chain uses TRBV15 and TRBJ2-1; perhaps TRBD2 as D (5 bases). CDR1 and CDR2 (germline): LNHNV, YYDKDF (reference sequence). The CDR3 consists of 15 residues. V lost 1 base and J 2 bases, leaving 9 bases between the germline ends.